Included here is one T cell receptor (beta chain) sequence, with context. The data were taken from a study of blood T cell repertoires in COVID-19. Study summary: The cDNA or gDNA used as material had been derived from T cells, B-cell-depleted T cells, or PBMCs.

Profiling relied on immunoSEQ multiplex PCR, and the TCRdb table lists in-frame clones only, not all of them. Of about 370,000 clones in the sample, 70% to 90% were seen once. The ends lost 1 base at V and 2 bases at J; junction bases unmatched: 10. The CDR3 contains 17 residues. CDR1 and CDR2 from the germline V gene are SEHNR and FQNEAQ (reference sequence). The sample was peripheral blood. The chain links TRBV7-9 to TRBJ1-2; TRBD1 matches 7 bases. This TCR was recovered from a woman aged 25 to 39 with COVID-19, enrolled during active disease. For the CDR3, the DNA is TGTGCCAGCAGCTTAGAGGGGGACAGAACTTACAACTATGGCTACACCTTC. Protein: CASSLEGDRTYNYGYTF.